This entry describes one TCR beta chain. This entry belongs to a study of T cell responses to AZD1222 COVID-19 vaccine. Sequencing was performed with immunoSEQ multiplex PCR; in TCRdb, only in-frame clones are kept and a portion is missing. This sample has about 55,000 clones, with around nine tenths found just once. The germline V gene has CDR1 SGHKS and CDR2 YYEKEE (reference sequence). The CDR3 length is 16 residues. J lost 7 bases, V lost 6 bases, and 13 bases had no gene match. This TCR derives from an adult in good health. The chain employs TRBV5-5 and TRBJ1-6; 7 positions agree with TRBD1. Sequencing used peripheral blood, obtained on day 0 of AZD1222 vaccination. The CDR3 DNA is TGTGCCAGCACCCCAGTCCGGGACAGAGCCAATTCACCCCTCCACTTT. It specifies CASTPVRDRANSPLHF. Full variable domain (rest looked up from reference TRBV5-5 and TRBJ1-6): DAGVTQSPTHLIKTRGQQVTLRCSPISGHKSVSWYQQVLGQGPQFIFQYYEKEERGRGNFPDRFSARQFPNYSSELNVNALLLGDSALYLCASTPVRDRANSPLHFGNGTRLTVT.